The present entry profiles one TCR beta chain with its context. Antigen unknown. The data belong to a study of T cells in Graves' hyperthyroidism and ophthalmopathy. Findings and caveats of the study: A model using 13 V-J features told ophthalmopathy apart from stable hyperthyroidism.

It was RNA transcripts that yielded the amplified TCR beta CDR3 regions. The HTBI primer set served for first-round RT-PCR of the TCR CDR3. TCRdb reprocessed the multiplex PCR reads with MiXCR, giving one entry per CDR3 protein. Of hundreds of thousands of distinct CDR3 sequences in the sample, 38% were seen once. Germline CDR1 MNHEY, CDR2 SVGEGT. The CDR3 has 12 amino acids. V dropped 6 bases and J dropped 5 bases, with 10 bases sitting between them. Out of approximately 10 ml of fresh peripheral blood came the PBMCs. The rearrangement links TRBV6-2 or TRBV6-3 to TRBJ2-5; D uncertain. The sequencing sample was made of blood. The TCR was taken from a man between 18 and 29 years old with Graves' hyperthyroidism. In DNA form, the CDR3 reads TGTGCCAGCAGCCCCTATGGGGAGACCCAGTACTTC. Translating it yields CASSPYGETQYF.